This record looks at one TCR beta chain sequence and its context. Its antigen is not known. After removal of 1 base from V and 7 bases from J, the junction contained 5 bases not matched to a gene. Germline CDR1 reads SEHNR; CDR2 reads FQNEAQ (reference sequence). The CDR3 is 15 amino acids. This sample is part of a study of Ad26.COV2.S vaccination and SARS-CoV-2 variants. Study results and caveats: Recipients given vaccine exceeded placebo recipients in spike-specific TCR breadth.

Sequencing used immunoSEQ multiplex PCR; TCRdb keeps in-frame clones, though not all of them. The data show a few hundred thousand clones, roughly 84% seen once. Treatment here: 15 to 20 received Ad26.COV2.S at low or high dose, single or two shots; about 5 received placebo; per-sample allocation not given. The samples date from day 63 after the first vaccine or placebo injection. This receptor was obtained from a person between 18 and 65 years old who received the Ad26.COV2.S COVID-19 vaccine or a placebo. The chain couples TRBV7-9 to TRBJ1-5; 9 nucleotides align to TRBD1. Sequenced here: peripheral blood, sampled in a trial of Ad26.COV2.S vaccine versus placebo. This chain's CDR3 is CASSLGDRVEQPQHF. CDR3 DNA sequence: TGTGCCAGCAGCTTAGGGGACAGGGTCGAACAGCCCCAGCATTTT.